These 10 T cell receptor beta chains originate from one sample sequenced in a study of blood T cell repertoires in COVID-19. Sequenced by immunoSEQ multiplex PCR; TCRdb stores in-frame clones only, minus some. The data hold roughly 65,000 clones, with about three quarters observed a single time. The sequenced material came from peripheral blood. The receptor source for this set is a human donor in a cohort sampled during active COVID-19.

The V and J genes are TRBV5-1 and TRBJ2-5; D might be TRBD1 (5 bases). The germline V gene encodes CDR1 SGHRS and CDR2 YFSETQ. Deletions cut 4 bases from V and 5 bases from J, with 21 bases between. This CDR3 has 16 residues. The CDR3 DNA is TGCGCCAGCAGCCGAGTAGGGCAGGGTGTATTGGAGACCCAGTACTTC. Translated, it gives CASSRVGQGVLETQYF. Together with reference TRBV5-1 and TRBJ2-5, the CDR3 gives the full variable domain: KAGVTQTPRYLIKTRGQQVTLSCSPISGHRSVSWYQQTPGQGLQFLFEYFSETQRNKGNFPGRFSGRQFSNSRSEMNVSTLELGDSALYLCASSRVGQGVLETQYFGPGTRLLVL.

V gene TRBV7-2 combines with J gene TRBJ2-4; 8 bases line up with TRBD1. With V trimmed by 6 bases and J by 3 bases, 10 bases remained unmatched. CDR1 SGHTA and CDR2 FQGNSA come from the germline V gene. The CDR3 is made up of 16 amino acids. The CDR3 protein is CASSPQGALGKNIQYF. The CDR3 nucleotides are TGTGCCAGCAGTCCCCAGGGGGCGCTAGGCAAAAACATTCAGTACTTC.

This clone was seen once. The chain has TRBV5-1 and TRBJ1-4, with D perhaps TRBD1 (6 bases). From germline, CDR1 is SGHRS and CDR2 YFSETQ. CDR3 length: 15 residues. The V end lost 4 bases, the J end lost 8 bases, and 18 bases lay between the germline ends. Here the CDR3 reads CASSPQTGGQEKLFF. The CDR3 DNA sequence: TGCGCCAGCAGCCCGCAGACAGGAGGTCAAGAAAAACTGTTTTTT.

This chain links TRBV6-2 or TRBV6-3 with TRBJ2-3, with D possibly being TRBD1 (5 bases). The CDR3 length is 15 residues. Trimming left V 5 bases short and J 1 base short, with 13 bases between. Germline assignment: CDR1 MNHEY and CDR2 SVGEGT. CDR3 in DNA: TGTGCCAGCAGTCCGCAGGGCCGGGGCACAGATACGCAGTATTTT. Protein sequence: CASSPQGRGTDTQYF.

This chain links TRBV11-2 with TRBJ2-1, with D maybe TRBD1 (6 bases). Germline loops: CDR1 SGHAT, CDR2 FQNNGV. V was cut by 1 base and J by 0 bases, with 10 bases left in between. This CDR3 comprises 16 residues. The CDR3 protein is CASSLGTGSSYNEQFF. The CDR3 region has the DNA TGTGCCAGCAGCTTAGGCACAGGGAGCTCCTACAATGAGCAGTTCTTC.

The chain employs TRBV28 and TRBJ2-7; no clear D gene. V lost 2 bases and J lost 0, with 11 bases in between. CDR3 length: 15 residues. Germline loops: CDR1 MDHEN, CDR2 SYDVKM. CDR3 sequence: CASSLPFSSSYEQYF. DNA of the CDR3: TGTGCCAGCAGTTTACCCTTTTCTAGCTCCTACGAGCAGTACTTC.

This clone showed up just a few times. The V and J genes are TRBV14 and TRBJ2-1; TRBD1 matches 10 bases. V shed 0 bases, J shed 9 bases, and the junction held 8 bases outside the gene matches. The CDR3 is made up of 16 amino acids. Germline assignment: CDR1 SGHDN and CDR2 FVKESK. The DNA for the CDR3 is TGTGCCAGCAGCCAAGATGTCGGACAGGGGGTTTCTGAGCAGTTCTTC. It is translated as CASSQDVGQGVSEQFF.

The chain employs TRBV15 and TRBJ2-2; D ambiguous. The CDR3 length is 12 residues. The V end was cut by 0 bases, the J end by 7 bases, with 3 bases between. Per the germline V gene, CDR1 is LNHNV and CDR2 is YYDKDF (reference sequence). CDR3 DNA sequence: TGTGCCACCAGCAGAGACGTCGGGGAGCTGTTTTTT. Its translation is CATSRDVGELFF.

The genes are TRBV3-1 (or the pseudogene TRBV3-2) and TRBJ1-6; D unresolved. CDR3 size: 13 residues. The ends were cut back, 8 bases at V and 8 bases at J, with 13 bases in the middle. The germline V gene encodes CDR1 LGHDT and CDR2 YNNKEL (reference sequence). CDR3 bases: TGTGCCAGCGGAGATGGATGGGATTCACCCCTCCACTTT. Protein: CASGDGWDSPLHF.

This clone was found a few times. The chain has TRBV11-2 and TRBJ1-5; D remains unclear. This CDR3 contains 15 residues. Trimming pared 0 bases from V and 2 bases from J, leaving 8 bases between. Germline loops: CDR1 SGHAT, CDR2 FQNNGV. The CDR3 DNA sequence: TGTGCCAGCAGCTTAGACGGGATAGGCAATCAGCCCCAGCATTTT. The encoded protein is CASSLDGIGNQPQHF.